This TCR beta chain was profiled in a study of blood T cell repertoires in COVID-19. Some clones are missing from TCRdb's copy, which holds only in-frame ones; the method was immunoSEQ multiplex PCR. The table shows 81,000 or so clones, with around 92% occurring only once. The length of the CDR3 is 15 residues. V lost 0 bases, J lost 4 bases, and 3 bases stayed unmatched. Germline V gene data show CDR1 as GTSNPN and CDR2 as SVGIG (reference sequence). The source of this sequence is a woman aged 55-69 years with active COVID-19. Sequencing was done on a sample of peripheral blood. The chain recombines TRBV30 with TRBJ2-3; 11 nucleotides align to TRBD2. The CDR3 spells CAWSVTSGSADTQYF. The CDR3, as DNA: TGTGCCTGGAGTGTCACTAGCGGGAGTGCAGATACGCAGTATTTT.